Listed below are T cell receptor beta chains from one sample, sequenced in a study of spatial heterogeneity in lung cancer. TCRdb called the 5' RACE reads again in MiXCR, with one record for every CDR3 protein. The sample consists of fewer than 25,000 distinct CDR3 sequences, less than 5% of them appearing once. The specimen was lung tumor tissue, collected at surgery. The receptors here all came from a male donor with early-stage non-small cell lung cancer. CDR3s include the opening cysteine and the closing phenylalanine or tryptophan. A D gene is named only where the DNA matches it firmly. Some rows have no size entry. The others give once, few or many, or a class for an expanded clone.

D,V,J,size,DNA,CDR3
NA,TRBV6-5,TRBJ1-4,many,TGTGCCAGCCCTACTTGGAAGGGGGAAAAACTGTTTTTT,CASPTWKGEKLFF
NA,TRBV6-6,TRBJ1-4,many,TGTGCCAGCAGCCGTAGGCCTAATGGGGAAAAACTGTTTTTT,CASSRRPNGEKLFF
TRBD1,TRBV20-1,TRBJ1-5,many,TGCAGTGCTAGAGATAGGGGGCTCAACGGGCCCCAGCATTTT,CSARDRGLNGPQHF
NA,TRBV3-1,TRBJ1-6,NA,TGTGCCAGCAGCCGGGGGTCGGGAAATTCACCCCTCCACTTT,CASSRGSGNSPLHF
NA,TRBV7-8,TRBJ1-6,many,TGTGCCAGCAGCTTAGACCATCAGGGGAATTCACCCCTCCACTTT,CASSLDHQGNSPLHF
TRBD2,TRBV20-1,TRBJ2-7,medium-sized,TGCAGTGCTAGATTGGCTAGCGGATCCTACGAGCAGTACTTC,CSARLASGSYEQYF
NA,TRBV7-9,TRBJ1-3,NA,TGTGCCAGCACCCTAGACGGACTCTCTGGAAACACCATATATTTT,CASTLDGLSGNTIYF
NA,TRBV25-1,TRBJ2-6,many,TGTGCCAGCGCCCCGCACAGCTCTGGGGCCAACGTCCTGACTTTC,CASAPHSSGANVLTF
NA,TRBV20-1,TRBJ2-2,many,TGCAGTGCTAGAGTTCCCACTGGCGTGGGATCCTCCGGGGAGCTGTTTTTT,CSARVPTGVGSSGELFF
TRBD2,TRBV4-2,TRBJ2-1,many,TGTGCCAGCAGCCGCCGCGGGGGAACTCTCTACAATGAGCAGTTCTTC,CASSRRGGTLYNEQFF
TRBD1,TRBV28,TRBJ1-1,many,TGTGCCAGCAGTTCCAATCTTTTGCGACAGGGGAACACTGAAGCTTTCTTT,CASSSNLLRQGNTEAFF
TRBD1,TRBV27,TRBJ2-1,many,TGTGCCAGCAGTTTGCAGGGGGCAGTGTATGAGCAGTTCTTC,CASSLQGAVYEQFF
NA,TRBV24-1,TRBJ2-1,many,TGTGCCACCAGTGATTTCAGGGGGGATGAGCAGTTCTTC,CATSDFRGDEQFF
NA,TRBV12-3/TRBV12-4,TRBJ2-3,many,TGTGCCAGCAGTCTCCTTCCACCCCATCAAGGGGATACGCAGTATTTT,CASSLLPPHQGDTQYF
TRBD2,TRBV9,TRBJ2-7,many,TGTGCCAGCAGCGTAGGGGGACTAGGAGACTACGAGCAGTACTTC,CASSVGGLGDYEQYF
TRBD2,TRBV10-3,TRBJ2-5,many,TGTGCCACCGGGGGGGGCTTAGAGACCCAGTACTTC,CATGGGLETQYF
TRBD1,TRBV7-8,TRBJ2-5,many,TGTGCCAGCAGCTTCTTGGGACAGCCTGCTCAAGAGACCCAGTACTTC,CASSFLGQPAQETQYF
TRBD1,TRBV28,TRBJ2-7,many,TGTGCCAGCAGGAGGGACAGGGTGACCTACGAGCAGTACTTC,CASRRDRVTYEQYF
TRBD2,TRBV30,TRBJ2-7,NA,TGTGCCTTTTTCGAGACTAGCCACGAGCAGTACTTC,CAFFETSHEQYF
TRBD1,TRBV6-6,TRBJ1-4,many,TGTGCCAGCAGTCAACAGGGGGCGCGGCGTCTTGAAAAACTGTTTTTT,CASSQQGARRLEKLFF
NA,TRBV7-2,TRBJ1-5,many,TGTGCCAGCAGCTTGGGCAGGGATCAGCCCCAGCATTTT,CASSLGRDQPQHF
NA,TRBV29-1,TRBJ2-2,large,TGCAGCGTAGGAGGGGCGGTCGGGGAGCTGTTTTTT,CSVGGAVGELFF
TRBD2,TRBV28,TRBJ2-3,many,TGTGCCAGCAGTTTTACCCCCGGGACTAGTCTCAATTCGGCAGATACGCAGTATTTT,CASSFTPGTSLNSADTQYF
NA,TRBV28,TRBJ2-7,many,TGTGCCAGCAGTTTGGTACAGGACTCCTACGAGCAGTACTTC,CASSLVQDSYEQYF
NA,TRBV10-3,TRBJ2-1,many,TGTGCCATCAACCCCAGCGGCGACAATGAGCAGTTCTTC,CAINPSGDNEQFF
NA,TRBV5-1,TRBJ2-4,NA,TGCGCCAGCAGTCTCGATTGGGGAGCCAAAAACATTCAGTACTTC,CASSLDWGAKNIQYF
NA,TRBV7-8,TRBJ1-5,many,TGTGCCAGCAGTAGGACAGACAATCAGCCCCAGCATTTT,CASSRTDNQPQHF
NA,TRBV6-1,TRBJ2-3,NA,TGTGCCAGCAAACGGACAACAGGGCACACAGATACGCAGTATTTT,CASKRTTGHTDTQYF
NA,TRBV6-2/TRBV6-3,TRBJ2-3,many,TGTGCCAGCAGTTACGGGGCAAATACGCAGTATTTT,CASSYGANTQYF
NA,TRBV6-2/TRBV6-3,TRBJ2-7,many,TGTGCCAGCAGCTATACAGTAACCTACGAGCAGTACTTC,CASSYTVTYEQYF
NA,TRBV12-3/TRBV12-4,TRBJ2-1,many,TGTGCCAGCAGTTTACTAGCATTGGATGAGCAGTTCTTC,CASSLLALDEQFF
NA,TRBV5-1,TRBJ2-2,many,TGCGCCAGCAGCTTCGGGGACACCGGGGAGCTGTTTTTT,CASSFGDTGELFF
NA,TRBV18,TRBJ2-5,many,TGTGCCAGCTCACGGCACAAGCAAGAGACCCAGTACTTC,CASSRHKQETQYF
NA,TRBV5-5,TRBJ1-5,few,TGTGCCAGCAGCTTCGCAAGCAATCAGCCCCAGCATTTT,CASSFASNQPQHF
NA,TRBV5-6,TRBJ1-1,few,TGTGCCAGCAGCTTGGGAGACCGCTCTGGGGCTTTCTTT,CASSLGDRSGAFF
NA,TRBV7-9,TRBJ1-2,many,TGTGCCAGCAGCTTAGATGATTCGGGACCCTATGGCTACACCTTC,CASSLDDSGPYGYTF
NA,TRBV9,TRBJ1-1,many,TGTGCCAGCAGCGTAGAGCCAGGGAACACTGAAGCTTTCTTT,CASSVEPGNTEAFF
NA,TRBV6-5,TRBJ2-4,NA,TGTGCCAGCAGTTACGGGGCCCCCCCCGGGAGCATTCAGTACTTC,CASSYGAPPGSIQYF
NA,TRBV28,TRBJ2-4,many,TGTGCCAGCAGTCCAGGAGGGTTTACGGGGCAGGACATTCAGTACTTC,CASSPGGFTGQDIQYF
NA,TRBV6-1,TRBJ1-2,NA,TGTGCCAGCAGGTTGACAGGCCCCGAGTCTGGCTACACCTTC,CASRLTGPESGYTF
TRBD1,TRBV27,TRBJ1-2,NA,TGTGCCAGCAGTTTAAGGACAGGTTCATCTGGCTACACCTTC,CASSLRTGSSGYTF